A selection of T cell receptor beta chains follows, all from one sample in a study of blood T cells in healthy people across ages. TCRdb reanalysed the 5' RACE reads using MiXCR and keeps one entry per CDR3 protein. The sample contains roughly 1.5 million distinct CDR3 sequences, roughly 43% of which appear only once. Sample: blood. These receptors all come from a woman aged 18-29 years in good health. CDR3s include the opening cysteine and the closing phenylalanine or tryptophan.

j_gene: TRBJ2-1; v_gene: TRBV11-2; CDR3aa: CASSLVVHPEQFF
j_gene: TRBJ2-1; v_gene: TRBV6-1; CDR3aa: CASRSDRGYEQFF
j_gene: TRBJ2-7; v_gene: TRBV12-3/TRBV12-4; CDR3aa: CASSFRDRVLEQYF
j_gene: TRBJ2-3; v_gene: TRBV29-1; CDR3aa: CSGTETGLSTDTQYF
j_gene: TRBJ2-7; v_gene: TRBV7-2; CDR3aa: CASSSGLLLYEQYF
j_gene: TRBJ1-2; v_gene: TRBV6-2/TRBV6-3; CDR3aa: CASSYGANYGYTF
j_gene: TRBJ1-5; v_gene: TRBV6-2/TRBV6-3; CDR3aa: CASSYMGWQPQHF
j_gene: TRBJ1-5; v_gene: TRBV28; CDR3aa: CASSVDSYNQPQHF
j_gene: TRBJ1-4; v_gene: TRBV2; CDR3aa: CASTGIREKLFF
j_gene: TRBJ1-1; v_gene: TRBV20-1; CDR3aa: CSARDLQGMNTEAFF
j_gene: TRBJ2-5; v_gene: TRBV4-1; CDR3aa: CASSQDPGGETQYF
j_gene: TRBJ2-7; v_gene: TRBV7-2; CDR3aa: CASSFMGLEREQYF
j_gene: TRBJ2-7; v_gene: TRBV20-1; CDR3aa: CSAGDPTGGLQYF
j_gene: TRBJ2-5; v_gene: TRBV7-3; CDR3aa: CASSLRGFPETQYF
j_gene: TRBJ2-2; v_gene: TRBV12-3/TRBV12-4; CDR3aa: CASSSHRGETGELFF
j_gene: TRBJ1-6; v_gene: TRBV5-1; CDR3aa: CASSLPGAGNSPLHF
j_gene: TRBJ1-5; v_gene: TRBV4-1; CDR3aa: CASSQGGNSNQPQHF
j_gene: TRBJ1-5; v_gene: TRBV27; CDR3aa: CASRTHRGGSNQPQHF
j_gene: TRBJ2-5; v_gene: TRBV28; CDR3aa: CASSSGSRGQETQYF
j_gene: TRBJ1-2; v_gene: TRBV5-1; CDR3aa: CASSLASGEWGYTF
j_gene: TRBJ2-5; v_gene: TRBV5-1; CDR3aa: CASGLEGEGEQYF
j_gene: TRBJ2-7; v_gene: TRBV7-2; CDR3aa: CASSLVGSVSSYEQYF
j_gene: TRBJ2-7; v_gene: TRBV5-1; CDR3aa: CASSFLGTEQYF